The source of this T cell receptor beta chain is a study of T cells in Graves' hyperthyroidism and ophthalmopathy. Study observations and caveats: Ophthalmopathy prediction by the model preceded onset by a median approximately 6.9 months.

It was RNA transcripts that yielded the amplified TCR beta CDR3 regions. The TCR CDR3 was amplified in a first-round RT-PCR using the HTBI primer set. TCRdb processed the multiplex PCR reads anew with MiXCR; each CDR3 protein has one entry. There are 600,000 or so distinct CDR3 sequences in the sample; approximately 15% occur only once, and more than 6% lies in the top ten. Germline CDR1 reads MNHNS; CDR2 reads SASEGT. The CDR3 runs 15 residues. Trimming pared 7 bases from V and 1 base from J, leaving 16 bases between. This clonotype was counted at least ten times. Its target is unknown. This chain uses TRBV6-1 with TRBJ2-5, with D possibly matching TRBD2 (5 bases). Sequencing used blood. This clonotype was sampled from a woman between 18 and 30 years old with Graves' ophthalmopathy. CDR3 nucleotides: TGTGCCAGCACAGTGTCCCGGGGAACCCAAGAGACCCAGTACTTC. This translates into CASTVSRGTQETQYF.